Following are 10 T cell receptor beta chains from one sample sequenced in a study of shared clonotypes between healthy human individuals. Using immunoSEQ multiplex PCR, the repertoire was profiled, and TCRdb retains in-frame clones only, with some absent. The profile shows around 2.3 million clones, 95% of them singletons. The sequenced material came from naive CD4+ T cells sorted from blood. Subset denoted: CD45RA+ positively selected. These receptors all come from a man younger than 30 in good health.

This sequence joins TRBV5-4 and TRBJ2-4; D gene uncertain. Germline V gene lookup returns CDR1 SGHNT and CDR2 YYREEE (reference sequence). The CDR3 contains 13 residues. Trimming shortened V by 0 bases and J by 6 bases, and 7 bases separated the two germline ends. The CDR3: CASSLDTINIQYF. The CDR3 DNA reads TGTGCCAGCAGCTTGGACACTATAAACATTCAGTACTTC.

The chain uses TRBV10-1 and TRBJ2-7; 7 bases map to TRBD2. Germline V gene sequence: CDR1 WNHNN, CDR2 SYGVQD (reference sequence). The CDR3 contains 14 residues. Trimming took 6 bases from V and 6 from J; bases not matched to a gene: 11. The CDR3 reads CASSSEPAGVEQYF. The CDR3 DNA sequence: TGCGCCAGCAGCTCCGAACCGGCGGGAGTCGAGCAGTACTTC.

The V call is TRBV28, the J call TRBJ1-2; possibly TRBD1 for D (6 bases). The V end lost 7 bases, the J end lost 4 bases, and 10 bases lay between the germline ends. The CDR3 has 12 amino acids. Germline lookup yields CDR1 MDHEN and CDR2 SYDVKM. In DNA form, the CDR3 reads TGTGCCAGCATCGGGGACACCTATGGCTACACCTTC. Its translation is CASIGDTYGYTF.

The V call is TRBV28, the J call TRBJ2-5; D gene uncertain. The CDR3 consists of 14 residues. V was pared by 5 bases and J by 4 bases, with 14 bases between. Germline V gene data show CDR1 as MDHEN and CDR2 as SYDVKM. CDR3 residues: CASSPAPAPETQYF. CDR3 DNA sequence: TGTGCCAGCAGTCCGGCCCCAGCCCCAGAGACCCAGTACTTC.

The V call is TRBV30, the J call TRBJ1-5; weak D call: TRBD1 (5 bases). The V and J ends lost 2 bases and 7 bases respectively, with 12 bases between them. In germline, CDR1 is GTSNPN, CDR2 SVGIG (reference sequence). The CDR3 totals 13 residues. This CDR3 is CAWSTSPGQPQHF. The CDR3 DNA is TGTGCCTGGAGTACCTCCCCAGGGCAGCCCCAGCATTTT.

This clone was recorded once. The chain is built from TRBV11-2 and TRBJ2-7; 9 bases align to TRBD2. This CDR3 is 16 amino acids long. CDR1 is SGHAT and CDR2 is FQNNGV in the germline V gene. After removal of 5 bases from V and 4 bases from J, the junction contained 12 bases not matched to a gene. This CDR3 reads CASSPLASGTLYEQYF. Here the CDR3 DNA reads TGTGCCAGCAGCCCGTTGGCTAGCGGGACGTTATACGAGCAGTACTTC.

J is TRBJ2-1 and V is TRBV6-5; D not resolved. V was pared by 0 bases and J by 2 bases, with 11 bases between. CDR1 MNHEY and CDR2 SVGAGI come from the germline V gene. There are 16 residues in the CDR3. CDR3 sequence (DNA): TGTGCCAGCAGTTACTCTGGGTACGGAACCTACAATGAGCAGTTCTTC. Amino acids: CASSYSGYGTYNEQFF.

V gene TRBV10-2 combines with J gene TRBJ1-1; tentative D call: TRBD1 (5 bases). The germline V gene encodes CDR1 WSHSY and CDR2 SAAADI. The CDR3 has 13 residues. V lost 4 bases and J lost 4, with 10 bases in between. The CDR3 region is CASSAGGGTEAFF. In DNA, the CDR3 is TGCGCCAGCAGTGCGGGGGGAGGCACTGAAGCTTTCTTT.

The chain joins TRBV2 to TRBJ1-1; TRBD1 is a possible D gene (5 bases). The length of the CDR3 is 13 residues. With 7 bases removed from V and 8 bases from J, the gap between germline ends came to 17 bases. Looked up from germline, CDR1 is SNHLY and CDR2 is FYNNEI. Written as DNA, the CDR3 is TGTGCCAGCATTCTCAGGGCGAATTCGGAAGCTTTCTTT. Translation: CASILRANSEAFF.

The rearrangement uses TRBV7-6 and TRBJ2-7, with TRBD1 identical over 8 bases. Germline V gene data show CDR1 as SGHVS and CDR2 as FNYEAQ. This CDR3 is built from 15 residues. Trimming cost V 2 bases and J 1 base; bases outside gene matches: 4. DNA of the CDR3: TGTGCCAGCAGCTTACGGACAGGGCCGTCCTACGAGCAGTACTTC. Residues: CASSLRTGPSYEQYF.